Described below is a single TCR beta chain sequence and its context. The sample belongs to a study of cytomegalovirus exposure and HLA in healthy donors. This CDR3 has 15 amino acids. The J segment lost 6 bases and the V segment lost 3 bases, leaving 5 bases of the junction unmatched. Primers: 60 Vbeta forward and 13 Jbeta reverse. Here immunoSEQ multiplex PCR was the method, and the copy in TCRdb shows in-frame clones only, minus some. Counted here are 120,000 or so clones, over 65% occurring once; the ten biggest clones make up 2.5% to 3.5%. The specimen was PBMCs. This rearrangement joins TRBV23-1 to TRBJ2-2; 9 positions match TRBD1. TRBV23-1 is flagged as an ORF with uncertain function. The sequence derives from a woman aged 40 to 49 in good health and CMV-seropositive. The CDR3 is CASSQLDRGAGELFF. The CDR3 DNA reads TGCGCCAGCAGTCAGTTGGACAGGGGCGCCGGGGAGCTGTTTTTT.